The source of this T cell receptor beta chain is a study of long-term antiretroviral therapy in people with HIV. They ran version v3.0 of the immunoSEQ assay at survey level. The repertoire was sequenced with immunoSEQ multiplex PCR; TCRdb's copy has only in-frame clones and lacks some. Altogether approximately 29,000 clones are present, approximately 92% being singletons, with the ten largest covering 4.3%. The CDR3 totals 14 residues. Germline CDR1 SGHRS, CDR2 YFSETQ. With 0 bases removed from V and 6 bases from J, the gap between germline ends came to 9 bases. V and J are TRBV5-1 and TRBJ2-2; D is unclear. The sequenced sample was unsorted PBMCs, obtained just over 5 years after starting antiretroviral therapy. This TCR was recovered from a woman in her forties with HIV. CDR3 in DNA: TGCGCCAGCAGCTTGGAGGCTGGGTCCGGGGAGCTGTTTTTT. It translates to CASSLEAGSGELFF.